A single count supports the clone carrying this TCR beta chain. The target antigen is unknown. Genes and germline are mouse. The read terminates 1 residue before the CDR3 end, so the remaining end is supplied by the germline J gene. This sample stems from a study of tissue T cells after allogeneic stem cell transplantation. Study outcomes and limitations: Within patients, tissue anatomy strongly shaped TCR repertoire composition. The patient cohort was small and clinically heterogeneous, with limited sampling depth.

Germline CDR1 reads NSHNY; CDR2 reads SYGAGN. This CDR3 has 16 amino acids. J was trimmed by 4 bases and V by 2 bases; bases with no gene match: 4. The protocol was immunoSEQ multiplex PCR, while the TCRdb copy is restricted to in-frame clones and leaves out a portion. This table has over 45,000 clones, over 70% appearing once. The sample consisted of sorted cells pooled from one or two spleens. The rearrangement joins TRBV13-1 to TRBJ2-2; TRBD2 agrees at 11 bases. The TCR was taken from a pool of C57BL/6 mice in good health. The covered CDR3 bases are TGTGCCAGCAGTGAAGGGACTGGGGGAAGCACCGGGCAGCTCTAC. Protein: CASSEGTGGSTGQLY. The whole CDR3 is CASSEGTGGSTGQLYF.